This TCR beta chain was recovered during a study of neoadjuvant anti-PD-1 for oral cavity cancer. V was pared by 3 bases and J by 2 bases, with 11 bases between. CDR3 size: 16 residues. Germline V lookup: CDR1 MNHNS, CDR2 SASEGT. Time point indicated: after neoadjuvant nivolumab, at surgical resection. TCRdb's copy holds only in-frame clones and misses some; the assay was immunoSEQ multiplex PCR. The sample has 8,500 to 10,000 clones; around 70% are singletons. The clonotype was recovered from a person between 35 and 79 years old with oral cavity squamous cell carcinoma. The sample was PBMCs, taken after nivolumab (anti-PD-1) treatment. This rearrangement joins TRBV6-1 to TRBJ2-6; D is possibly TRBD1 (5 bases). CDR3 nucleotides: TGTGCCAGCAGTGAGACGCTAGGGGCTGGGGCCAACGTCCTGACTTTC. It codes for CASSETLGAGANVLTF.